A selection of T cell receptor beta chains follows, all from one sample in a study of metastatic and nonmetastatic thyroid tumors. TCRdb re-called the PCR reads with MiXCR. The top ten hold under 11% of the sample, which has around 19,000 clones, approximately 15% seen once. What was sequenced was tumor tissue. Receptors originate from a female donor with papillary thyroid cancer or a benign thyroid nodule (not recorded which). Some clones in this sample may be carry-over from other donors' samples. The conserved cysteine and the conserved F or W are not part of the CDR3 here. The D gene is left open where the match is weak.

D gene | V gene | CDR3 protein
. | TRBV28 | ASRTFGGGTQETQY
TRBD2 | TRBV11-2 | ASSTRLAGGGTQY
. | TRBV19 | ASSRTYNQPQH
TRBD2 | TRBV6-1 | ACRRGAGELF
. | TRBV27 | ASSPEWTWGAGELF
. | TRBV7-3 | AGRRGEIPADTQY
. | TRBV6-5 | SISYRSTGELF
. | TRBV4-2 | ASSQVQDSNQPQH
TRBD1 | TRBV7-2 | ASSLRGSGQGTYEQY
. | TRBV27 | ASSLSVVRGLIDTQY
TRBD2 | TRBV5-1 | ASSWALAGAGNEQF
. | TRBV7-8 | ASSLSRSANHEAF
TRBD1 | TRBV5-1 | ASRGDRVNTGELF
. | TRBV6-5 | ASSYGGRWTSGELF
TRBD1 | TRBV2 | ASSSAGQGYGYT
. | TRBV3-1 | ASSQRDTQY
TRBD2 | TRBV20-1 | SARADGREARYEQF
. | TRBV2 | ASSGGGGNQPQH
. | TRBV28 | ASSLDGTQY
. | TRBV6-2/TRBV6-3 | ASIYSVTTRVYEQY
. | TRBV24-1 | ATSDTVEGPTYNEQF
. | TRBV20-1 | SASPTYGYT
TRBD2 | TRBV4-1 | ASIPGLAYEEY
. | TRBV20-1 | SATPGKGVIQPQH
. | TRBV20-1 | SARGRDPTGELF
. | TRBV7-3 | ASSLSEGGLTNYGYT
. | TRBV14 | AISLRARYEQY
. | TRBV12-3/TRBV12-4 | ASSPSRGSYEQY
. | TRBV27 | ASSLQAGQPNEQF
. | TRBV27 | ASSLEAGTRNSPLH
. | TRBV6-1 | ASAAGRSGGDVYT
. | TRBV3-1 | ASSQDPPRRGPSTDTQY
. | TRBV2 | ASSRSPVYNEQF
. | TRBV27 | ASSLEGSLVYEQY
. | TRBV9 | ASSVRNTGELF
. | TRBV6-8 | ASYSYVPYGYT
TRBD1 | TRBV19 | ASNRQGRETQY
. | TRBV20-1 | SARSPTSVQETQY
. | TRBV6-1 | ASNRDTYSNQPQH
. | TRBV6-4 | ASSATEYTEAF
. | TRBV6-1 | ASSLRETQY
. | TRBV16 | ASSQSGRRQETQY
TRBD2 | TRBV4-1 | ASSQELERGGSEQF
. | TRBV11-2 | ASSPHQVKRTEAF
. | TRBV20-1 | SARKQGYGTEAF
. | TRBV27 | ASSPTDSANEKLF
. | TRBV14 | ASSQEGKNSPLH
TRBD1 | TRBV2 | ATGEGARDGYT
TRBD2 | TRBV11-1 | ASSSGQYISGRGGELF
. | TRBV16 | ASSQGFSGNTIY
TRBD1 | TRBV5-1 | ASSFGDRGGSDTQY
. | TRBV11-3 | ASSLEQTDGPYEQY
. | TRBV7-3 | ASSPTIYSYEQY
. | TRBV10-3 | AISESGGGTEAF
. | TRBV5-6 | ASSLDYGTEQY
TRBD1 | TRBV20-1 | SASPNRGRLLGELF
TRBD2 | TRBV12-3/TRBV12-4 | ASSPTSGGLTDTQY
. | TRBV5-1 | ASSRSWGSTEAF